This T cell receptor (beta chain) appears in the sequencing data of a study of blood T cell repertoires in COVID-19. Study overall: COVID-19 samples collected from the United States, Italy and Spain covered acute and convalescent phases. The cDNA or gDNA used as material had been derived from T cells, B-cell-depleted T cells, or PBMCs.

Original processing notes: Amplification of reference gene primers was used by the study to estimate nucleated cell counts. Data came from immunoSEQ multiplex PCR; TCRdb stores just in-frame clones and leaves some out. That table gives V, J and clone size, and the DNA gave D and trimming. This table holds 200,000 or so clones, roughly nine tenths found once. This clone appeared a single time. The V and J ends lost 3 bases and 7 bases respectively, with 13 bases between them. The CDR3 spans 14 residues. CDR1 and CDR2 (germline): LGHNA, YNFKEQ. The sample taken for sequencing was PBMCs or T cells enriched from blood (not recorded which). The clonotype originates from a young woman in a cohort exposed to, infected with or recovered from COVID-19 (not recorded which). The V gene is TRBV4-2, the J gene TRBJ2-1; TRBD1 might be the D (6 bases). This CDR3 reads CASSHEGVFNEQFF. The CDR3 DNA sequence: TGTGCCAGCAGCCATGAGGGGGTCTTTAATGAGCAGTTCTTC.